This TCR delta chain comes out of a study of gamma-delta T cells after stem cell transplantation. Germline V gene lookup returns CDR1 TSWWSYY and CDR2 QGS. The CDR3 totals 21 residues. J gave up 0 bases and V 4 bases, and 23 bases lay outside the gene matches. TCRdb re-called the RT-PCR reads with CATT. Here the sample spans about 3,500 delta-chain clones, roughly 12% being singletons. Source material: gamma-delta T cells. The genes are TRDV1 and TRDJ1; 7 nucleotides match TRDD3. This clonotype was sampled from a human donor. It is not recorded whose cells these are; they may come from a transplant donor. In DNA form, the CDR3 reads TGTGCTCTTGGGGGCACCGGTTCTAGGGGGCTCGACGGGGGATACACCGATAAACTCATCTTT. This translates into CALGGTGSRGLDGGYTDKLIF.